The source of this TCR beta chain is a study of cytomegalovirus exposure and HLA in healthy donors. Study-level findings and limits: Reported performance of the classifier showed diagnosis of cytomegalovirus status with high specificity and sensitivity. A later analysis linked a missense variant in DCLRE1C to the trimming of TCR beta V and J genes. As confirmed in vitro, a few CMV-associated chains were specific for CMV antigens.

Use of 60 Vbeta and 13 Jbeta primers characterized the PCR. As processed by the authors: There were some 87 million unique TCR beta chains by a later count, and around 10 million of them were shared. Only in-frame clones appear in the TCRdb table, and some are missing; sequencing was by immunoSEQ multiplex PCR. The V and J calls and the clone size are those of that table, but D and trimming were determined from the DNA. Of 59,000 or so clones in the sample, 85% to 90% were seen once. A word on this clone: No antigen is known for it.

Germline V lookup: CDR1 MNHEY, CDR2 SMNVEV (reference sequence). The CDR3 is 12 residues long. V lost 6 bases to trimming and J lost 5 bases; unmatched junction nucleotides: 1. The TCR originated in a female donor in good health and CMV-seronegative. The rearrangement joins TRBV27 to TRBJ2-7, with 10 positions matching TRBD1. The specimen sequenced was PBMCs. The CDR3 here is CASRTGGDEQYF. The CDR3 DNA sequence: TGTGCCAGCAGGACAGGGGGCGACGAGCAGTACTTC.